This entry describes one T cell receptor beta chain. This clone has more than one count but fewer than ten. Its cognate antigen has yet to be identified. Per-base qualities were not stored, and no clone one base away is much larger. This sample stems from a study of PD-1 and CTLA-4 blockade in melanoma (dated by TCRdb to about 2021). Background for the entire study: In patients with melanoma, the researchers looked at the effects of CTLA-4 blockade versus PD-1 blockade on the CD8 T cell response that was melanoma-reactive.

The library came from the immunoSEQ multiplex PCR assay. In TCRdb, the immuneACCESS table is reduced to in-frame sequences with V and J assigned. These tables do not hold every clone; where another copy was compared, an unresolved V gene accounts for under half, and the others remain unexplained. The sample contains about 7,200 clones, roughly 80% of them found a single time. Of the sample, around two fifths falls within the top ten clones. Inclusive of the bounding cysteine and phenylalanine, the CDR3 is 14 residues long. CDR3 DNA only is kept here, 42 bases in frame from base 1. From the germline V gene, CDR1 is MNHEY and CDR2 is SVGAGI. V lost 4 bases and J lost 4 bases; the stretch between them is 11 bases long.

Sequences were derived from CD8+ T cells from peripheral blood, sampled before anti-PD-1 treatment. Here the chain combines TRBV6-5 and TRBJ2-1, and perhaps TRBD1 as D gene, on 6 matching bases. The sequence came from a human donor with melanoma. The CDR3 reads CASSLTGGYNEQFF. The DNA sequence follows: TGTGCCAGCAGTTTGACAGGTGGATACAATGAGCAGTTCTTC.